Sequencing of this TCR beta chain was carried out in a study of Graves' ophthalmopathy and Graves' hyperthyroidism. Study-wide findings and caveats: The model predicted progression of ophthalmopathy with a sensitivity of approximately 68%, and its specificity was 72% to 80%.

Amplifying from RNA transcripts, the study obtained TCR beta CDR3 regions. After a first-round RT-PCR with HTBI primers, a second-round multiplex PCR was run. TCRdb reprocessed the multiplex PCR reads via MiXCR and lists one record per CDR3 protein. The data show tens of thousands of distinct CDR3 sequences, roughly 47% seen once. PBMCs originated in about 9.8 ml of fresh peripheral blood. The CDR3 length is 19 residues. CDR1 is LNHNV, CDR2 YYDKDF, per germline (reference sequence). Points on this clonotype: Its antigen is unknown.

The V gene is TRBV15, the J gene TRBJ2-3; 9 nucleotides align to TRBD2. The DNA end is more similar to TRBJ2-7, so the J call may be wrong. This sequence was found in an adult woman with Graves' ophthalmopathy. Specimen: peripheral blood. CDR3 protein: CATSRALGASGTGTDTQYF. In nucleotides, the CDR3 is TGTGCCACCAGCAGAGCTCTTGGGGCTAGCGGGACCGGCACAGATACGCAGTACTTC.